The text below deals with one T cell receptor beta chain. This sample stems from a study of blood T cell repertoires in COVID-19. This CDR3 comprises 12 residues. Looked up from germline, CDR1 is SEHNR and CDR2 is FQNEAQ (reference sequence). J was trimmed by 7 bases and V by 5 bases; bases with no gene match: 3. Recruits, aged roughly 18 to 95 years, lived in 20 to 30 US areas. Two consecutive negative NP/OP PCR tests, clearance, or resolved symptoms defined Cohort 3 recovery. Using immunoSEQ multiplex PCR, the repertoire was profiled, and TCRdb retains in-frame clones only, with some absent. In the table there are some 150,000 clones, over 80% of which are singletons.

Material for sequencing was PBMCs or T cells enriched from blood (not recorded which). The sequence was obtained from a woman in her thirties or forties who had recovered from COVID-19. The chain employs TRBV7-9 and TRBJ1-1; 8 positions match TRBD1. For the CDR3, the DNA is TGTGCCAGCAGCCCGGGACAGGATGAAGCTTTCTTT. Translation: CASSPGQDEAFF.